The 20 T cell receptor beta chains below all came from one sample that was sequenced in a study of blood T cells in healthy people across ages. The second PCR ran about 7 to 12 cycles with a sample-barcoded 5' primer and J-beta primers. One entry per CDR3 protein, called by TCRdb with MiXCR from the 5' RACE reads. Of hundreds of thousands of distinct CDR3 sequences detected, over 45% appear once; the ten largest clones hold under 60%. Sequenced input: blood. Receptors were obtained from a man aged 60 to 69 in good health.

There are a few counts of this clonotype. The rearrangement uses TRBV9 and TRBJ2-5, with D maybe TRBD2 (6 bases). V was cut by 4 bases and J by 5 bases, with 15 bases left in between. The germline gives CDR1 SGDLS, CDR2 YYNGEE. The CDR3 has 14 residues. Written as DNA, the CDR3 is TGTGCCAGCAGCCTCCCCTCCGGGGGTGAGACCCAGTACTTC. Translating it yields CASSLPSGGETQYF.

In DNA form, the CDR3 reads TGTGCCAGTAGTACTTACAAGGCGACCACTGGGGCCAACGTCCTGACTTTC. Its translation: CASSTYKATTGANVLTF. The rearrangement joins TRBV19 to TRBJ2-6; no clear D gene. Germline V gene sequence: CDR1 LNHDA, CDR2 SQIVND (reference sequence). This CDR3 has 17 residues. The V end lost 4 bases, the J end lost 2 bases, and 15 bases lay between the germline ends.

This clonotype was seen ten or more times. The rearrangement links TRBV6-5 to TRBJ2-7; 10 positions match TRBD2. Germline lookup yields CDR1 MNHEY and CDR2 SVGAGI. V gave up 2 bases and J gave up 4 bases; unmatched junction bases: 8. The CDR3 length is 16 residues. The CDR3 DNA sequence: TGTGCCAGCAGTTACCGGACTAGCGGAGTCCCTTACGAGCAGTACTTC. Encoded protein: CASSYRTSGVPYEQYF.

This clonotype came up many times. The chain is built from TRBV29-1 and TRBJ1-1, with D maybe TRBD1 (5 bases). V was trimmed by 7 bases and J by 1 base, leaving 16 bases between them. Germline V gives CDR1 SQVTM, CDR2 ANQGSEA. This CDR3 has 14 residues. As DNA, the CDR3 is TGCAGCGCCAAACCAGGACAACGGAACACTGAAGCTTTCTTT. The encoded protein is CSAKPGQRNTEAFF.

This chain uses TRBV18 with TRBJ2-1; D is unclear. The V and J ends lost 3 bases and 9 bases respectively, with 12 bases between them. CDR1 and CDR2 from the germline V gene are KGHSH and LQKENI. CDR3 length equals 13 residues. CDR3 sequence reads: CASSPQPLGEQFF. CDR3 sequence (DNA): TGTGCCAGCTCACCGCAACCGTTGGGTGAGCAGTTCTTC.

Remarks on this clonotype: A much larger clone lies one base from this, so it may be a read error. The V and J genes are TRBV6-2 or TRBV6-3 and TRBJ2-3; TRBD2 aligns across 8 bases. J lost 8 bases, V lost 4 bases, and 14 bases had no gene match. CDR1 and CDR2 (germline): MNHEY, SVGEGT. The CDR3 runs to 16 residues. CDR3 residues: CASSSLGTSPVGTQYF. CDR3 sequence (DNA): TGTGCCAGCAGTTCGCTCGGGACTAGTCCGGTGGGTACGCAGTATTTT.

This clonotype was recorded at least ten times. V gene TRBV7-2 combines with J gene TRBJ2-1; D may correspond to TRBD1 or TRBD2 (5 bases each). Trimming left V 6 bases short and J 6 bases short, with 12 bases between. CDR3 length: 13 residues. CDR1 and CDR2 from the germline V gene are SGHTA and FQGNSA. The CDR3 reads CASRSVGVNEQFF. The CDR3 DNA follows: TGTGCCAGCAGGTCCGTGGGGGTCAATGAGCAGTTCTTC. The full variable domain, completed using reference TRBV7-2 and TRBJ2-1, is GAGVSQSPSNKVTEKGKDVELRCDPISGHTALYWYRQSLGQGLEFLIYFQGNSAPDKSGLPSDRFSAERTGGSVSTLTIQRTQQEDSAVYLCASRSVGVNEQFFGPGTRLTVL.

The chain combines TRBV20-1 with TRBJ1-4; D call uncertain. The CDR3 consists of 12 residues. CDR1 and CDR2 from the germline V gene are DFQATT and SNEGSKA (reference sequence). The V end was cut by 3 bases, the J end by 0 bases, with 2 bases between. The CDR3 region has the DNA TGCAGTGCTAGGTCAACTAATGAAAAACTGTTTTTT. Encoded protein: CSARSTNEKLFF.

The chain is built from TRBV15 and TRBJ2-7; TRBD1 aligns across 9 bases. Per the germline V gene, CDR1 is LNHNV and CDR2 is YYDKDF (reference sequence). V was clipped by 0 bases and J by 4 bases; unmatched bases: 4. The CDR3 loop spans 15 amino acids. DNA of the CDR3: TGTGCCACCAGCAGAGACCCGGGACAGGGTTACGAGCAGTACTTC. Amino acid sequence: CATSRDPGQGYEQYF.

This clonotype occurred many times. CDR3 bases: TGTGCCAGCAGCGGATCGAGCGGGAGTCACAATGAGCAGTTCTTC. This sequence encodes CASSGSSGSHNEQFF. V and J are TRBV7-8 and TRBJ2-1; 8 bases line up with TRBD2. Trimming took 5 bases from V and 5 from J; bases not matched to a gene: 8. Germline CDR1 is SGHVS and CDR2 is FQNEAQ. The CDR3 is 15 residues long.

By proportion, this clonotype is medium-sized. This chain connects TRBV12-3 or TRBV12-4 to TRBJ2-7; 8 nucleotides align to TRBD1. Unmatched junction bases numbered 5, after V lost 7 bases and J lost 6 bases. This CDR3 is built from 12 residues. DNA of the CDR3: TGTGCCAGCACCTTGACAGGGGTCGAGCAGTACTTC. Translation: CASTLTGVEQYF.

V is TRBV7-2 and J is TRBJ2-2, with D perhaps matching TRBD2 (6 bases). CDR1 SGHTA and CDR2 FQGNSA come from the germline V gene. The CDR3 is 17 amino acids. With 2 bases removed from V and 0 bases from J, the gap between germline ends came to 13 bases. CDR3 sequence reads: CASSLILGRANTGELFF. CDR3 bases: TGTGCCAGCAGCTTAATTCTCGGGAGAGCGAACACCGGGGAGCTGTTTTTT.

This chain uses TRBV5-1 with TRBJ2-3, with TRBD2 matching 10 bases. There are 17 residues in the CDR3. J lost 3 bases, V lost 2 bases, and 9 bases had no gene match. Per germline, CDR1 SGHRS and CDR2 YFSETQ. The CDR3 reads CASSFEKAGGTTDTQYF. Written as DNA, the CDR3 is TGCGCCAGCAGCTTCGAGAAAGCGGGAGGGACGACAGATACGCAGTATTTT.

This clonotype was seen only a few times. The gene calls are TRBV5-8 and TRBJ1-6, with D possibly TRBD1 on 5 matching bases. The V gene's germline CDR1 is SGHTS and CDR2 YDEGEE. Trimming removed 2 bases from V and 7 bases from J, with 13 bases in between. There are 15 residues in the CDR3. In DNA form, the CDR3 reads TGTGCCAGCAGCTTCGCCGCAGGGTTGAATTCACCCCTCCACTTT. This translates into CASSFAAGLNSPLHF.

A word on this clonotype: The CDR3 end shows no conserved phenylalanine or tryptophan, and so a read error is likely. No DNA is shown, since the ends of the CDR3 on it are uncertain; the CDR3 is the one TCRdb lists. The chain couples TRBV7-2 to TRBJ2-1; the D call TRBD1 from the table was never checked on the DNA. The CDR3 spans 15 amino acids, including both terminal residues. Germline assignment: CDR1 SGHTA and CDR2 FQGNSA. The CDR3 protein is CASSFSPTGQGEQFI.

The gene calls are TRBV30 and TRBJ2-1, with 11 nucleotides matching TRBD1. Losses at the gene ends were 3 bases for V and 7 bases for J; bases not matched to a gene: 5. CDR3 length equals 14 residues. Germline values: CDR1 GTSNPN, CDR2 SVGIG (reference sequence). CDR3 sequence: CAWSPGQGANEQFF. CDR3 DNA sequence: TGTGCCTGGAGCCCAGGACAGGGGGCTAATGAGCAGTTCTTC.

CDR3 sequence reads: CASSVWTLQETQYF. The CDR3 DNA reads as TGTGCCAGCAGCGTATGGACACTTCAAGAGACCCAGTACTTC. The genes are TRBV7-9 and TRBJ2-5, with TRBD1 as a possible D gene (5 bases). V lost 5 bases and J lost 2, with 12 bases in between. The CDR3 runs 14 residues. Germline values: CDR1 SEHNR, CDR2 FQNEAQ (reference sequence).

The rearrangement joins TRBV7-2 to TRBJ1-2, with D hard to call. Germline values: CDR1 SGHTA, CDR2 FQGNSA. CDR3 length: 13 residues. Trimming shortened V by 4 bases and J by 2 bases, and 8 bases separated the two germline ends. CDR3 loop: CASSSGRNYGYTF. In DNA form, the CDR3 reads TGTGCCAGCAGCTCCGGACGGAACTATGGCTACACCTTC.

The V call is TRBV29-1, the J call TRBJ1-5; TRBD1 might be the D (5 bases). Germline loops: CDR1 SQVTM, CDR2 ANQGSEA. The CDR3 has 14 residues. Trimming removed 4 bases from V and 0 bases from J, with 10 bases in between. The CDR3 DNA follows: TGCAGCGTTGTGTCAGGGAATAGCAATCAGCCCCAGCATTTT. Amino acids: CSVVSGNSNQPQHF.

The chain joins TRBV13 to TRBJ1-4; D unresolved. The V gene lost 5 bases and the J gene lost 0 bases, with 7 bases spanning the gap. CDR1 and CDR2 (germline): PRHDT, FYEKMQ (reference sequence). The CDR3 contains 14 residues. The CDR3 DNA reads as TGTGCCAGCAGCCCAGTGCCAACTAATGAAAAACTGTTTTTT. This codes for CASSPVPTNEKLFF.